This TCR beta chain was identified in a study of early T cells in non-severe SARS-CoV-2 infection. In the study overall: Unsorted whole blood bulk RNA was sequenced, with unpaired chains. Study-level points and caveats: Comparison of clonotypes with VDJdb favored anti-spike CD8 responses while missing private and CD4 specificities.

CDR3 length: 15 residues. The V and J ends lost 6 bases and 5 bases, in that order; junction bases with no gene match: 10. Germline-derived CDR1 and CDR2 are DFQATT and SNEGSKA (reference sequence). This clonotype was detected many times. What it recognizes is unknown. Researchers attached unique molecular identifiers to individual cDNA molecules. TCRdb re-derived calls from the 5' RACE reads in MiXCR, one entry per CDR3 protein. The repertoire holds around 63,000 distinct CDR3 sequences, with 5% to 6.5% as singletons. The TCR sequence derives from an adult who was a healthcare worker with PCR-confirmed SARS-CoV-2 infection or an uninfected control (not recorded which). The sample in question was whole blood, obtained at baseline. V gene TRBV20-1 combines with J gene TRBJ1-6; TRBD1 agrees at 7 bases. The CDR3 nucleotides read TGCAGTGCCCAGGGGGGGGAACGACATAATTCACCCCTCCACTTT. This sequence encodes CSAQGGERHNSPLHF.